These 20 T cell receptor beta chains originate from one sample sequenced in a study of response to subunit inactivated influenza vaccine. TCRdb reanalysed the RT-PCR reads using MiXCR and keeps one entry per CDR3 protein. Of fewer than 750,000 distinct CDR3 sequences listed, around 13% are singletons. The starting material was PBMCs from blood, obtained roughly 12 days after vaccination. Receptor source: a man between 50 and 59 years old who received an inactivated influenza vaccine.

This chain connects TRBV14 to TRBJ2-1, with a weak D call TRBD2 (5 bases). With 1 base removed from V and 12 bases from J, the gap between germline ends came to 13 bases. CDR1 is SGHDN, CDR2 FVKESK, per germline. The CDR3 is 13 residues long. The CDR3 DNA reads as TGTGCCAGCAGCCAAGTCGCCGGGATTGGGCAGTTCTTC. This translates into CASSQVAGIGQFF.

The V gene is TRBV5-1, the J gene TRBJ2-3, with 7 bases lining up with TRBD1. The CDR3 is made up of 19 amino acids. Germline CDR1 SGHRS, CDR2 YFSETQ. J gave up 1 base and V 0 bases, and 14 bases lay outside the gene matches. The CDR3 coding sequence is TGCGCCAGCAGCTTGGCTTACCGGGGACAGTTTACGGGCACAGATACGCAGTATTTT. It yields the protein CASSLAYRGQFTGTDTQYF.

This clonotype has only a few counts. The V and J genes are TRBV20-1 and TRBJ2-3; TRBD1 matches 7 bases. V gave up 5 bases and J gave up 6 bases; unmatched junction bases: 8. CDR1 and CDR2 (germline): DFQATT, SNEGSKA (reference sequence). The CDR3 totals 13 residues. CDR3 region: CSAPQGRLDTQYF. The DNA for the CDR3 is TGCAGTGCTCCACAGGGGAGACTGGATACGCAGTATTTT.

The chain is built from TRBV5-1 and TRBJ1-6, with a possible D match to TRBD1 (5 bases). Between the trimmed V and J ends, which lost 0 bases and 9 bases, there was a span of 16 bases. The CDR3 runs to 16 residues. CDR1 SGHRS and CDR2 YFSETQ come from the germline V gene. For the CDR3, the DNA is TGCGCCAGCAGCTTGGAGGGACTACTGGAAGGTTCACCCCTCCACTTT. Its translation is CASSLEGLLEGSPLHF.

The J gene is TRBJ2-1, the V gene TRBV11-2, with 9 nucleotides matching TRBD1. This CDR3 has 12 residues. J lost 12 bases, V lost 4 bases, and 4 bases had no gene match. Germline V lookup: CDR1 SGHAT, CDR2 FQNNGV. CDR3 residues: CASSYEQGAQFF. The CDR3 DNA is TGTGCCAGCAGCTATGAACAGGGGGCGCAGTTCTTC.

The chain has TRBV7-9 and TRBJ2-3; D ambiguous. The germline V gene has CDR1 SEHNR and CDR2 FQNEAQ (reference sequence). This CDR3 has 12 amino acids. Trimming pared 2 bases from V and 5 bases from J, leaving 5 bases between. CDR3 in DNA: TGTGCCAGCAGCTTAATGGTAGATACGCAGTATTTT. This codes for CASSLMVDTQYF.

The chain carries TRBV7-2 and TRBJ2-1, with 10 nucleotides matching TRBD2. V dropped 1 base and J dropped 9; count of bases not matched to a gene: 9. The CDR3 has 16 residues. Germline V gene lookup returns CDR1 SGHTA and CDR2 FQGNSA. CDR3 protein: CASSLGRSGGAGEQFF. CDR3 nucleotide sequence: TGTGCCAGCAGCTTAGGTAGAAGCGGGGGGGCTGGTGAGCAGTTCTTC.

The chain carries TRBV18 and TRBJ2-5; D remains unclear. The CDR3 totals 13 residues. V dropped 1 base and J dropped 1 base, with 4 bases sitting between them. The germline CDR1 and CDR2 sequences are KGHSH and LQKENI. CDR3 in amino acids: CASSPLSQETQYF. CDR3 DNA: TGTGCCAGCTCACCACTAAGCCAAGAGACCCAGTACTTC. Variable domain in full (rest from reference TRBV18 and TRBJ2-5): NAGVMQNPRHLVRRRGQEARLRCSPMKGHSHVYWYRQLPEEGLKFMVYLQKENIIDESGMPKERFSAEFPKEGPSILRIQQVVRGDSAAYFCASSPLSQETQYFGPGTRLLVL.

V gene TRBV20-1 combines with J gene TRBJ2-3, with 10 nucleotides matching TRBD2. There are 14 residues in the CDR3. The germline CDR1 and CDR2 sequences are DFQATT and SNEGSKA (reference sequence). Losses at the gene ends were 4 bases for V and 5 bases for J; bases not matched to a gene: 6. The DNA of the CDR3 is TGCAGTGCTAAGCCGGGACTAGCGCGAGATACGCAGTATTTT. It encodes CSAKPGLARDTQYF.

This clonotype was counted between two and nine times. This chain uses TRBV28 with TRBJ1-2; 8 bases line up with TRBD1. The trim removed 6 bases at V and 4 bases at J, leaving 13 bases unmatched. The CDR3 contains 16 residues. In germline, CDR1 is MDHEN, CDR2 SYDVKM. The CDR3 protein is CASSTVLGQGGYGYTF. Here the CDR3 DNA reads TGTGCCAGCAGCACAGTCCTAGGACAGGGCGGCTATGGCTACACCTTC.

This clonotype was detected only a few times. The gene calls are TRBV28 and TRBJ2-1; 11 bases are a match to TRBD2. V lost 5 bases to trimming and J lost 3 bases; unmatched junction nucleotides: 21. This CDR3 has 21 amino acids. Germline loops: CDR1 MDHEN, CDR2 SYDVKM. In DNA form, the CDR3 reads TGTGCCAGCAGTCCCCATGGGCGGGAGATAGCGGGAGGGATAGGCTACAATGAGCAGTTCTTC. Its translation is CASSPHGREIAGGIGYNEQFF. Drawing the rest from reference TRBV28 and TRBJ2-1, the complete variable domain is DVKVTQSSRYLVKRTGEKVFLECVQDMDHENMFWYRQDPGLGLRLIYFSYDVKMKEKGDIPEGYSVSREKKERFSLILESASTNQTSMYLCASSPHGREIAGGIGYNEQFFGPGTRLTVL.

This clonotype was recorded at least ten times. The chain uses TRBV29-1 and TRBJ2-3; unclear D gene. Germline assignment: CDR1 SQVTM and CDR2 ANQGSEA. This CDR3 is built from 13 residues. V lost 7 bases and J 6 bases, leaving 17 bases between the germline ends. The DNA of the CDR3 is TGCAGCGCCCATTGGCCGGAGAGGGATACGCAGTATTTT. This codes for CSAHWPERDTQYF.

V usage is TRBV20-1 and J usage is TRBJ2-2, with a tentative D call TRBD1 (5 bases). The CDR3 contains 12 residues. Looked up from germline, CDR1 is DFQATT and CDR2 is SNEGSKA (reference sequence). The CDR3 bases are TGCACTACAAGGGGCGCGTCCGGGGAGCTGTTTTTT. This translates into CTTRGASGELFF.

This chain uses TRBV2 with TRBJ2-3; TRBD1 matches 11 bases. CDR1 is SNHLY, CDR2 FYNNEI, per germline. The CDR3 extends over 15 amino acids. The J segment lost 3 bases and the V segment lost 8 bases, leaving 7 bases of the junction unmatched. The CDR3 DNA reads TGTGCCAGCGGTTTTAGGGACAGGGGGACAGATACGCAGTATTTT. This codes for CASGFRDRGTDTQYF.

The J gene is TRBJ2-7, the V gene TRBV19; possibly TRBD1 for D (5 bases). CDR1 is LNHDA and CDR2 is SQIVND in the germline V gene (reference sequence). Trimming left V 2 bases short and J 3 bases short, with 11 bases between. The CDR3 contains 14 residues. As DNA, the CDR3 is TGTGCCAGTAGTATATCAGGGTTGTACTACGAGCAGTACTTC. This codes for CASSISGLYYEQYF.

The table lists this clonotype with many counts. The chain joins TRBV27 to TRBJ1-5; no definite D call. The CDR3 is 14 amino acids. V dropped 1 base and J dropped 0 bases, with 4 bases sitting between them. Per germline, CDR1 MNHEY and CDR2 SMNVEV (reference sequence). The CDR3: CASSLFHSNQPQHF. CDR3 nucleotide sequence: TGTGCCAGCAGTTTATTCCATAGCAATCAGCCCCAGCATTTT.

This clonotype has at least ten counts. The V gene is TRBV7-2, the J gene TRBJ2-1, with 8 bases identical to TRBD1. V shed 5 bases and J 2 bases; nucleotides not matched to a gene: 8. The germline gives CDR1 SGHTA, CDR2 FQGNSA. This CDR3 is built from 16 residues. The CDR3, as DNA: TGTGCCAGCAGCGGAGCCGGGACAGGCACCTACAATGAGCAGTTCTTC. This translates into CASSGAGTGTYNEQFF.

This clonotype appeared many times. This chain joins TRBV12-3 or TRBV12-4 and TRBJ2-3; 7 bases align to TRBD2. The CDR3 sequence is 16 residues long. V lost 8 bases and J lost 1; bases outside the gene matches: 12. The chain's CDR3 is CASGLWQRGGTDTQYF. In DNA form, the CDR3 reads TGTGCCAGCGGCTTATGGCAGCGGGGAGGCACAGATACGCAGTATTTT.

The genes are TRBV15 and TRBJ2-3, with TRBD2 as a possible D gene (5 bases). Trimming removed 0 bases from V and 3 bases from J, with 10 bases in between. The germline gives CDR1 LNHNV, CDR2 YYDKDF (reference sequence). There are 15 residues in the CDR3. DNA of the CDR3: TGTGCCACCAGCAGAGATGGGAGAGGGACAGATACGCAGTATTTT. This translates into CATSRDGRGTDTQYF. Based on the CDR3 plus reference TRBV15 and TRBJ2-3, the full variable domain is DAMVIQNPRYQVTQFGKPVTLSCSQTLNHNVMYWYQQKSSQAPKLLFHYYDKDFNNEADTPDNFQSRRPNTSFCFLDIRSPGLGDTAMYLCATSRDGRGTDTQYFGPGTRLTVL.

This clonotype was picked up a small number of times. CDR3 residues: CASSWQSGTGPREQYF. The CDR3 nucleotides are TGCGCCAGCAGCTGGCAATCCGGGACAGGGCCCCGAGAGCAGTACTTC. The chain is built from TRBV5-1 and TRBJ2-7, with 9 bases lining up with TRBD1. J was trimmed by 7 bases and V by 3 bases; bases with no gene match: 14. CDR1 and CDR2 from the germline V gene are SGHRS and YFSETQ. There are 16 residues in the CDR3.